These 14 T cell receptor beta chains came from one sample sequenced in a study of blood T cell repertoires in COVID-19. Using immunoSEQ multiplex PCR, the repertoire was profiled, and TCRdb retains in-frame clones only, with some absent. The data hold about 130,000 clones, with over 80% observed a single time. The sample consisted of PBMCs or T cells enriched from blood (not recorded which). Receptors were obtained from a young man who had recovered from COVID-19.

This chain connects TRBV19 to TRBJ1-5; 8 nucleotides line up with TRBD1. The ends lost 1 base at V and 7 bases at J; junction bases unmatched: 3. Per germline, CDR1 LNHDA and CDR2 SQIVND (reference sequence). The CDR3 is 14 residues long. The DNA for the CDR3 is TGTGCCAGTAGTATAGTGGCAGGGGGCCAGCCCCAGCATTTT. Translation: CASSIVAGGQPQHF.

J is TRBJ2-2 and V is TRBV27; 10 positions match TRBD2. Per germline, CDR1 MNHEY and CDR2 SMNVEV (reference sequence). V shed 7 bases, J shed 2 bases, and the junction held 7 bases outside the gene matches. The CDR3 covers 16 residues. This CDR3 reads CASTLAGEGNTGELFF. The CDR3 coding sequence is TGTGCCAGCACCCTAGCGGGGGAGGGCAACACCGGGGAGCTGTTTTTT.

On this clone: This CDR3 is also generated by other DNA sequences in the sample. The rearrangement links TRBV5-1 to TRBJ1-3; tentative D call: TRBD1 (6 bases). The CDR3 is 15 residues long. CDR1 is SGHRS, CDR2 YFSETQ, per germline. Trimming took off 0 bases at V and 2 bases at J, with 9 bases between the two ends. The chain's CDR3 is CASSLEPGAGNTIYF. DNA for the CDR3: TGCGCCAGCAGCTTGGAGCCAGGGGCTGGAAACACCATATATTTT. The full variable domain, rest sourced from reference TRBV5-1 and TRBJ1-3, is KAGVTQTPRYLIKTRGQQVTLSCSPISGHRSVSWYQQTPGQGLQFLFEYFSETQRNKGNFPGRFSGRQFSNSRSEMNVSTLELGDSALYLCASSLEPGAGNTIYFGEGSWLTVV.

The chain couples TRBV2 to TRBJ1-1; D might be TRBD1 (6 bases). Trimming took off 4 bases at V and 4 bases at J, with 16 bases between the two ends. The germline V gene encodes CDR1 SNHLY and CDR2 FYNNEI. This CDR3 contains 15 residues. The CDR3 protein is CASSAPDSGSTEAFF. DNA of the CDR3: TGTGCCAGCAGTGCCCCGGACAGTGGGAGCACTGAAGCTTTCTTT.

V and J are TRBV7-2 and TRBJ2-7, with TRBD2 as a possible D gene (7 bases). The CDR3 is 15 amino acids. V lost 1 base, J lost 2 bases, and 12 bases lay in between. Germline loops: CDR1 SGHTA, CDR2 FQGNSA. CDR3 in amino acids: CASSLEAGHTYEQYF. DNA of the CDR3: TGTGCCAGCAGCTTAGAAGCGGGACACACCTACGAGCAGTACTTC.

CDR3 nucleotide sequence: TGTGCCAGCAGTATTGGAGGAGAGAATTACGAGCAGTACTTC. It codes for CASSIGGENYEQYF. The gene calls are TRBV2 and TRBJ2-7; tentatively, D is TRBD2 (5 bases). The CDR3 consists of 14 residues. With 5 bases removed from V and 4 bases from J, the gap between germline ends came to 15 bases. Germline-derived CDR1 and CDR2 are SNHLY and FYNNEI.

This clone showed up just a few times. The gene calls are TRBV2 and TRBJ1-2; 7 bases fit TRBD1. The V segment lost 7 bases and the J segment 8 bases; nucleotides outside the gene matches: 13. CDR1 and CDR2 (germline): SNHLY, FYNNEI. The CDR3 covers 14 residues. DNA for the CDR3: TGTGCCAGCAAAACAGGGGCCCCGGGCGTGGGCTACACCTTC. Protein product: CASKTGAPGVGYTF.

The chain carries TRBV2 and TRBJ2-1, with D unclear. Per germline, CDR1 SNHLY and CDR2 FYNNEI. This CDR3 spans 17 amino acids. The ends were cut back, 4 bases at V and 2 bases at J, with 18 bases in the middle. CDR3 coding DNA: TGTGCCAGCAGTGGCCTGAAGATGAGTCGTACCTACAATGAGCAGTTCTTC. Translated, it gives CASSGLKMSRTYNEQFF.

The rearrangement joins TRBV11-1 to TRBJ2-7; maybe TRBD1 (6 bases). The length of the CDR3 is 14 residues. Trimming cost V 2 bases and J 3 bases, with 11 bases left between them. CDR1 is SGHAT and CDR2 is FQDESV in the germline V gene (reference sequence). The CDR3 region is CASSLRGGYYEQYV. DNA of the CDR3: TGTGCCAGCAGCTTACGAGGGGGTTACTACGAGCAGTACGTC.

Concerning this clone itself: The same CDR3 is also encoded by other DNA sequences in this sample. This chain joins TRBV9 and TRBJ2-7, with D maybe TRBD1 (5 bases). The CDR3 length is 14 residues. Looked up from germline, CDR1 is SGDLS and CDR2 is YYNGEE. V was trimmed by 0 bases and J by 3 bases, leaving 10 bases between them. CDR3 sequence: CASSVGDRNYEQYF. As DNA, the CDR3 is TGTGCCAGCAGCGTAGGTGACAGAAACTACGAGCAGTACTTC.

V usage is TRBV27 and J usage is TRBJ2-3, with 8 bases lining up with TRBD1. The germline V gene encodes CDR1 MNHEY and CDR2 SMNVEV (reference sequence). The CDR3 spans 15 residues. V lost 5 bases to trimming and J lost 2 bases; unmatched junction nucleotides: 6. This CDR3 is CASSPRTGTTDTQYF. DNA of the CDR3: TGTGCCAGCAGTCCACGGACAGGGACCACAGATACGCAGTATTTT.

This chain joins TRBV15 and TRBJ2-7; TRBD1 matches at 7 bases. J gave up 3 bases and V 3 bases, and 5 bases lay outside the gene matches. Germline CDR1 and CDR2: LNHNV and YYDKDF (reference sequence). The CDR3 runs to 14 residues. Here the CDR3 reads CATSSYRGDYEQYF. The CDR3 region has the DNA TGTGCCACCAGCAGTTACAGGGGCGACTACGAGCAGTACTTC. Looking up the rest from reference TRBV15 and TRBJ2-7 gives the full variable domain: DAMVIQNPRYQVTQFGKPVTLSCSQTLNHNVMYWYQQKSSQAPKLLFHYYDKDFNNEADTPDNFQSRRPNTSFCFLDIRSPGLGDTAMYLCATSSYRGDYEQYFGPGTRLTVT.

This chain connects TRBV5-1 to TRBJ2-5, with 8 bases fitting TRBD1. CDR1 and CDR2 from the germline V gene are SGHRS and YFSETQ. The V segment lost 0 bases and the J segment 5 bases; nucleotides outside the gene matches: 9. This CDR3 spans 16 amino acids. CDR3 in amino acids: CASSLGVTGAWETQYF. The DNA for the CDR3 is TGCGCCAGCAGCTTGGGGGTGACAGGGGCCTGGGAGACCCAGTACTTC.

This clone occurred a few times. This chain joins TRBV12-3 or TRBV12-4 and TRBJ1-2; weak D call: TRBD1 (6 bases). The CDR3 runs 12 residues. Trimming pared 7 bases from V and 7 bases from J, leaving 13 bases between. The CDR3 DNA sequence: TGTGCCAGCACTACAGGGTTCCCTGGCTACACCTTC. Protein product: CASTTGFPGYTF.